The rows below give T cell receptor beta chains drawn from one sample of a study of blood T cell repertoires in COVID-19. Clones were sequenced by immunoSEQ multiplex PCR, and TCRdb holds only the in-frame ones, with some missing. The sample records roughly 160,000 clones, around 82% being singletons. The sample was PBMCs or T cells enriched from blood (not recorded which). These receptors were taken from a man aged 55-75 years who had recovered from COVID-19. Both conserved end residues are part of each CDR3. The D gene is left open where the match is weak. A row's size may be missing; if present it is once, few, many or a size class.

v_gene	abundance	d_gene	j_gene	CDR3nt	CDR3aa
TRBV27	.	TRBD1	TRBJ2-7	TGTGCCAGCAGTTCCTCAGGACAGGTTAGAGCACTAAGGTACTTC	CASSSSGQVRALRYF
TRBV27	.	.	TRBJ2-7	TGTGCCAGCAGTTTAAGTCTGAGTTACGAGCAGTACTTC	CASSLSLSYEQYF
TRBV29-1	.	.	TRBJ1-2	TGCAGCGTGGCAGGATCCCGGAACTATGGCTACACCTTC	CSVAGSRNYGYTF
TRBV15	.	.	TRBJ1-2	TGTGCCACCAGCAGAGATCCCCGGGAAAGGCCTAACTATGGCTACACCTTC	CATSRDPRERPNYGYTF
TRBV5-4	.	TRBD1	TRBJ1-6	TGTGCCAGCAGCTTGGATATGGGACAGGGAATTCCCCTCCACTTT	CASSLDMGQGIPLHF
TRBV7-2	once	TRBD1	TRBJ1-6	TGTGCCAGCAGCTCGACGGGACAGGGGTCACCCCTCCACTTT	CASSSTGQGSPLHF
TRBV7-8	few	.	TRBJ2-7	TGTGCCAGCAGCTCCGAGATCCGGGGCGAGCAGTACTTC	CASSSEIRGEQYF
TRBV5-4	.	TRBD1	TRBJ1-1	TGTGCCAGCACCGACAGGGCTTACACTGAAGCTTTCTTT	CASTDRAYTEAFF
TRBV27	.	TRBD1	TRBJ2-1	TGTGCCAGCAGTTTACGGACAGGGGGGAATGAGCAGTTCTTC	CASSLRTGGNEQFF
TRBV5-5	.	.	TRBJ2-7	TGTGCCAGCAGCTTCCGGGAGGAGCAGTACTTC	CASSFREEQYF
TRBV6-5	.	TRBD2	TRBJ2-2	TGTGCCAGCCGGCCGGGGGGTTCGACCGGGGAGCTGTTTTTT	CASRPGGSTGELFF
TRBV2	.	TRBD1	TRBJ1-4	TGTGCCACTACAGGGGACCATGAAAAACTGTTTTTT	CATTGDHEKLFF
TRBV5-6	.	.	TRBJ1-2	TGTGCCAGCAGCTTGTACGCGGAACAGGGTAAAGTCATCTATGGCTACACCTTC	CASSLYAEQGKVIYGYTF
TRBV18	.	TRBD1	TRBJ1-2	TGTGCCAGCTCACCGGAGACAGGGATCTATGGCTACACCTTC	CASSPETGIYGYTF
TRBV7-2	.	TRBD2	TRBJ2-7	TGTGCCGGGGCGCTAGCGGGAGGGCCGGTCGAGCAGTACTTC	CAGALAGGPVEQYF
TRBV6-2/TRBV6-3	.	TRBD2	TRBJ2-1	TGTGCCAGCAGCCAGACTAGCGGTCCTTTTGATGAGCAGTTCTTC	CASSQTSGPFDEQFF
TRBV28	.	TRBD1	TRBJ1-3	TGTGCCAGCAGTTCGGACAGGGAGGGAAACACCATATATTTT	CASSSDREGNTIYF
TRBV19	.	.	TRBJ2-1	TGTGCCAGTAGTATAGTGACGGGAAGCTCCTACAATGAGCAGTTCTTC	CASSIVTGSSYNEQFF
TRBV7-9	.	.	TRBJ1-1	TGTGCCAGCAAGTTCGCGGTTGGCACTGAAGCTTTCTTT	CASKFAVGTEAFF
TRBV11-2	.	.	TRBJ1-1	TGTGCCAGCAGCTTACAGAAAATGAACACTGAAGCTTTCTTT	CASSLQKMNTEAFF
TRBV15	.	.	TRBJ1-5	TGTGCCACCAGCGGGACACCTATCTGGGATCAGCCCCAGCATTTT	CATSGTPIWDQPQHF
TRBV28	.	TRBD1	TRBJ1-2	TGTGCCAGCAGTCCTCCGGGACAGGGGGATGGCTACACCTTC	CASSPPGQGDGYTF
TRBV9	.	.	TRBJ2-3	TGTGCCAGCAGCGTAGAAGCGGCTAGCACAGATACGCAGTATTTT	CASSVEAASTDTQYF
TRBV5-4	.	.	TRBJ1-1	TGTGCCAGCAGCTTGGGTGGACAGACGAACACTGAAGCTTTCTTT	CASSLGGQTNTEAFF
TRBV7-2	.	TRBD1	TRBJ2-3	TGTGCCAGCACCCTACAGGGGGCAGGAGATACGCAGTATTTT	CASTLQGAGDTQYF
TRBV7-8	.	.	TRBJ1-5	TGTGCCAGCAGCTTAGACATGGGGCTAAGGAGCAATCAGCCCCAGCATTTT	CASSLDMGLRSNQPQHF
TRBV6-5	once	.	TRBJ2-7	TGTGCCAGCAGTTACCTCCAGGGAAGAGGCTACGAGCAGTACTTC	CASSYLQGRGYEQYF
TRBV27	.	TRBD1	TRBJ2-7	TGTGCCAGCAGTTTACTGACAGGGGTGGAGCAGTACTTC	CASSLLTGVEQYF
TRBV6-5	.	.	TRBJ2-3	TGTGCCAGCAGATTACAGGGAACCACAGATACGCAGTATTTT	CASRLQGTTDTQYF